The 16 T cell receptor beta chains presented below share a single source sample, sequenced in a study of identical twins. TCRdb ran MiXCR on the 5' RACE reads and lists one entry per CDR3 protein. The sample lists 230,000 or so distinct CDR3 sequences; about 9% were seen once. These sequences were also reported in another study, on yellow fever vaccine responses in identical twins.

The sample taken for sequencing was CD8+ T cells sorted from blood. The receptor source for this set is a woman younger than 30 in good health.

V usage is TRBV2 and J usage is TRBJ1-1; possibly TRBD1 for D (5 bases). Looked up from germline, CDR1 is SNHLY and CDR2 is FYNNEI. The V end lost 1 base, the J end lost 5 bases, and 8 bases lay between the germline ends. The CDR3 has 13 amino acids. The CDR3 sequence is CASSEVRGTEAFF. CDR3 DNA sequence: TGTGCCAGCAGTGAAGTCCGGGGGACTGAAGCTTTCTTT. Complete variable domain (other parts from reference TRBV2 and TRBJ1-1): EPEVTQTPSHQVTQMGQEVILRCVPISNHLYFYWYRQILGQKVEFLVSFYNNEISEKSEIFDDQFSVERPDGSNFTLKIRSTKLEDSAMYFCASSEVRGTEAFFGQGTRLTVV.

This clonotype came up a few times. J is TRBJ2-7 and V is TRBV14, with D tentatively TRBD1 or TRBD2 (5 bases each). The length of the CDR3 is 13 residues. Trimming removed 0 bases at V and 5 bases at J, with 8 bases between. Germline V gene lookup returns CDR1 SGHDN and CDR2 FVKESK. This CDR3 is CASSQEWGNEQYF. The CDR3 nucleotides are TGTGCCAGCAGCCAAGAGTGGGGGAACGAGCAGTACTTC. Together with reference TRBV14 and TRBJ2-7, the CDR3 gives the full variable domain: EAGVTQFPSHSVIEKGQTVTLRCDPISGHDNLYWYRRVMGKEIKFLLHFVKESKQDESGMPNNRFLAERTGGTYSTLKVQPAELEDSGVYFCASSQEWGNEQYFGPGTRLTVT.

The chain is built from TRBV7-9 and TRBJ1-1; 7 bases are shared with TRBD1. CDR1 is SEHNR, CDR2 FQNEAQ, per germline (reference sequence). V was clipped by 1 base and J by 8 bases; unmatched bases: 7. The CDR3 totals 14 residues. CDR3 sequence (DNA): TGTGCCAGCAGCTTAGAGGTCCAGGGGGAAGAAGCTTTCTTT. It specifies CASSLEVQGEEAFF. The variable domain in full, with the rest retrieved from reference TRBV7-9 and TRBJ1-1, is DTGVSQNPRHKITKRGQNVTFRCDPISEHNRLYWYRQTLGQGPEFLTYFQNEAQLEKSRLLSDRFSAERPKGSFSTLEIQRTEQGDSAMYLCASSLEVQGEEAFFGQGTRLTVV.

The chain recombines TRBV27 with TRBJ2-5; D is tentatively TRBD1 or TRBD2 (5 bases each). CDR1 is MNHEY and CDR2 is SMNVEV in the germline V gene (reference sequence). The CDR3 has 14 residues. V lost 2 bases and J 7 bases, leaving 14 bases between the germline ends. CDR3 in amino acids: CASSLRGTEGTQYF. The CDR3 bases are TGTGCCAGCAGTTTACGAGGGACCGAGGGGACCCAGTACTTC.

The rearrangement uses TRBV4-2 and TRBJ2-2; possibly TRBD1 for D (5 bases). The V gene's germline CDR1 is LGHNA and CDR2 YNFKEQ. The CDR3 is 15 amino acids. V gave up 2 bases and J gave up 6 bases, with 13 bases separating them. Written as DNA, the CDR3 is TGTGCCAGCAGCCAACTGACAGAAGGGGCCGGGGAGCTGTTTTTT. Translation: CASSQLTEGAGELFF.

The CDR3 reads CASSPEHPFSGANVLTF. The CDR3, as DNA: TGTGCCAGCTCACCAGAACACCCCTTCTCTGGGGCCAACGTCCTGACTTTC. This rearrangement joins TRBV18 to TRBJ2-6; D ambiguous. The CDR3 length is 17 residues. V was cut by 2 bases and J by 0 bases, with 11 bases left in between. Per germline, CDR1 KGHSH and CDR2 LQKENI.

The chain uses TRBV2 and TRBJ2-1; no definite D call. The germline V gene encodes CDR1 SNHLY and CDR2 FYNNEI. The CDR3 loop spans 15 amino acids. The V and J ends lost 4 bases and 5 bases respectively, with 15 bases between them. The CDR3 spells CASSAYRQENNEQFF. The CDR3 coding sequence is TGTGCCAGCAGTGCATATCGGCAGGAAAACAATGAGCAGTTCTTC.

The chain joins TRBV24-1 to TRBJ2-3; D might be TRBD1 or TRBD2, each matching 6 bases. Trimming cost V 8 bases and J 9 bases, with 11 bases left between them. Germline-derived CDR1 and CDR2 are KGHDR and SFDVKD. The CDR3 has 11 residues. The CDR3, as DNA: TGTGCCACCACCCTAGGGGGGACGCAGTATTTT. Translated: CATTLGGTQYF.

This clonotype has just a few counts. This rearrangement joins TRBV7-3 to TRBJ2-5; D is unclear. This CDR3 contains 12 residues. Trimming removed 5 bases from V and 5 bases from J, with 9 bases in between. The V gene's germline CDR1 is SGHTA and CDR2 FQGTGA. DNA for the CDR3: TGTGCCAGCAGCCGTCTCGAGGAGACCCAGTACTTC. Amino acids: CASSRLEETQYF.

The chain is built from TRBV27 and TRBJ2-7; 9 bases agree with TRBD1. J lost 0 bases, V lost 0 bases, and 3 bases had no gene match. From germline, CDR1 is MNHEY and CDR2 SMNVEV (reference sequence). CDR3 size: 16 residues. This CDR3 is CASSLSRGQGSYEQYF. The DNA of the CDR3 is TGTGCCAGCAGTTTATCGCGGGGACAGGGCTCCTACGAGCAGTACTTC.

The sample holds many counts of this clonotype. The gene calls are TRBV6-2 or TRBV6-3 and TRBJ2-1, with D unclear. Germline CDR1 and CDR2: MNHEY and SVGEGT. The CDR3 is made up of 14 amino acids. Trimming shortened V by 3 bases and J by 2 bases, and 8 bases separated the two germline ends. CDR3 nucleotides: TGTGCCAGCAGTTATCTGGATCCCTACAATGAGCAGTTCTTC. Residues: CASSYLDPYNEQFF.

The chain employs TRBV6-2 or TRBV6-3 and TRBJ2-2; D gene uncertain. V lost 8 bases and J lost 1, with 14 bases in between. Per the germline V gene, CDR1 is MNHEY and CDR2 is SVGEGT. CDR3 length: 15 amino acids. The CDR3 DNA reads TGTGCCAGCCGCGAGGAAGCGCAGAACACCGGGGAGCTGTTTTTT. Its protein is CASREEAQNTGELFF.

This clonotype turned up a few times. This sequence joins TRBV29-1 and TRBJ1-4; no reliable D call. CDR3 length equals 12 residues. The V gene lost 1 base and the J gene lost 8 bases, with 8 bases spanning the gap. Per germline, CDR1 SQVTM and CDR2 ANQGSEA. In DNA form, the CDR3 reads TGCAGCGTTGAAGTAGGGCGGGAAAAACTGTTTTTT. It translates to CSVEVGREKLFF.

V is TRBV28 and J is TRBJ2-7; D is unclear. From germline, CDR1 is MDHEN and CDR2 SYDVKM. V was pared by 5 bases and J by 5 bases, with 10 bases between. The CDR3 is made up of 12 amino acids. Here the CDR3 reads CASSAEIDEQYF. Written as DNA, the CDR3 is TGTGCCAGCAGTGCTGAAATTGACGAGCAGTACTTC.

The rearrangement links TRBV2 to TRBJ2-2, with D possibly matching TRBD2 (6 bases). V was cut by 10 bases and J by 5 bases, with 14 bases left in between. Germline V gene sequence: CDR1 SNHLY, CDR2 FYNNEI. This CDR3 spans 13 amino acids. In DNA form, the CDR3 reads TGTGCCACCGTGGCGGGGCGGACCGGGGAGCTGTTTTTT. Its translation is CATVAGRTGELFF.

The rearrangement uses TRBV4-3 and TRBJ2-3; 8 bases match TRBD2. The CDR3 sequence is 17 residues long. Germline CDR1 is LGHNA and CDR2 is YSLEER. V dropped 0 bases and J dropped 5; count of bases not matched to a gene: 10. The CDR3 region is CASSQDRPAGVEDTQYF. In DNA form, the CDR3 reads TGCGCCAGCAGCCAAGATAGACCAGCGGGAGTAGAAGATACGCAGTATTTT.